One sample yielded the 4 T cell receptor beta chains listed below, sequenced in a study of CD8 T cells in ankylosing spondylitis. In TCRdb, the 5' RACE reads were re-called with MiXCR into one record per CDR3 protein. The sample gives 250,000 to 350,000 distinct CDR3 sequences, over 15% of which show up once; 7.5% to 9% is in the top ten. Sequenced sample: blood, either unsorted or a sorted T cell fraction (not recorded which). These receptors all come from a male donor with ankylosing spondylitis or in good health (not recorded which).

This CDR3 reads CARGPRQRSNEQYV. CDR3 coding DNA: TGTGCCAGGGGCCCCCGGCAGCGGTCGAACGAGCAGTACGTC. This rearrangement joins TRBV5-2 to TRBJ2-7; no DNA check was done on the table's D call, TRBD1. TRBV5-2 is assigned pseudogene status. This CDR3 is built from 14 residues.

This clonotype was observed a few times. This rearrangement joins TRBV20-1 to TRBJ2-5; 9 bases agree with TRBD1. CDR1 and CDR2 from the germline V gene are DFQATT and SNEGSKA (reference sequence). The CDR3 spans 14 residues. Trimming at V came to 7 bases and at J to 2 bases, leaving 8 bases not matched to a gene. The CDR3 loop reads CSVKQGAIQETQYF. DNA for the CDR3: TGCAGTGTTAAACAGGGGGCCATTCAAGAGACCCAGTACTTC.

In its sample, this clonotype was seen a few times. The chain carries TRBV12-3 or TRBV12-4 and TRBJ2-5; perhaps TRBD1 as D (7 bases). The CDR3 has 16 amino acids. The germline V and J ends were trimmed by 3 bases and 2 bases, with 16 bases remaining between them. CDR3 DNA: TGTGCCAGCAGTTTTTACCGGCAGGGGGGTCAAGAGACCCAGTACTTC. It specifies CASSFYRQGGQETQYF.

Only a few counts were recorded for this clonotype. The chain's CDR3 is CASSEWGGNQPQHF. The CDR3 DNA reads TGTGCCAGCAGTGAATGGGGAGGGAATCAGCCCCAGCATTTT. V is TRBV25-1 and J is TRBJ1-5, with unresolved D. V lost 1 base and J 4 bases, leaving 8 bases between the germline ends. This CDR3 spans 14 amino acids. From germline, CDR1 is MGHDK and CDR2 SYGVNS.